This TCR beta chain was captured by sequencing in a study of blood T cell repertoires in COVID-19. Looking at the study overall: Samples representing acute and convalescent COVID-19 were sourced from the United States, Italy and Spain. Sources were T cells, B-cell-depleted T cells, or PBMCs; the material itself was cDNA or gDNA.

Using immunoSEQ multiplex PCR, the repertoire was profiled, and TCRdb retains in-frame clones only, with some absent. The sample holds some 140,000 clones, about four fifths seen once. This CDR3 region has 13 residues. With 8 bases clipped from V and 5 bases from J, the junction kept 4 bases outside the gene matches. Germline lookup yields CDR1 MNHNY and CDR2 SVGAGI (reference sequence). The sequencing input was peripheral blood. The clonotype comes from a woman older than 75 with acute or convalescent COVID-19. The chain is built from TRBV6-6 and TRBJ1-1, with 11 bases matching TRBD1. The CDR3 reads CASLGQGVTEAFF. DNA for the CDR3: TGTGCCAGCCTGGGACAGGGGGTTACTGAAGCTTTCTTT.